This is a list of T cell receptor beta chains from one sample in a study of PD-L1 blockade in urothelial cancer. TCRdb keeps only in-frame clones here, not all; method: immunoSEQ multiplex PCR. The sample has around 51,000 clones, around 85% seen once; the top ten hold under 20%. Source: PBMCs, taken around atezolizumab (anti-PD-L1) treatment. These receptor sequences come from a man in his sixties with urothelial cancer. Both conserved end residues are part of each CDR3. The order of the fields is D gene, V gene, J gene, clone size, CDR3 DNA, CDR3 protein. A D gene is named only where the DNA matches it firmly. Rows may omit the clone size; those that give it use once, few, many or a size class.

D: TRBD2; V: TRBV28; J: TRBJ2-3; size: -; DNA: TGTGCCAGCAGTTTATCCCGGACTAGCGGGTTCACAGATACGCAGTATTTT; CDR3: CASSLSRTSGFTDTQYF
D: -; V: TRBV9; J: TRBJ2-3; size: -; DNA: TGTGCCAGCAGCGCCCAGGGGAGACTGCAGCCGTATTTT; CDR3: CASSAQGRLQPYF
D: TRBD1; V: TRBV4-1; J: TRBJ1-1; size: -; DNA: TGCGCCAGCAGCCCCCGACAGGGCCGGGCCATGAACACTGAAGCTTTCTTT; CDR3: CASSPRQGRAMNTEAFF
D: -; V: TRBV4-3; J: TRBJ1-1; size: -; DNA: TGCGCCAGCAGCCAAGTAAAGACAGGCTTCATGAACACTGAAGCTTTCTTT; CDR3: CASSQVKTGFMNTEAFF
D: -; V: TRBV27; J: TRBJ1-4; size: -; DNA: TGTGCCAGCAGGGCGGCAGCCTTACGGGATGAAAAACTGTTTTTT; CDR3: CASRAAALRDEKLFF
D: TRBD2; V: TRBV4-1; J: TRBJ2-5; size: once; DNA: TGCGCCAGCAGCCAAGAGGGTAGCCTAGCGGGGGGGCTTGGGGCCCAGTACTTC; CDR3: CASSQEGSLAGGLGAQYF
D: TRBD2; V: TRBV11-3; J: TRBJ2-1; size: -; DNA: TGTGCCAGCAGCTTATTCGGAGCGGGGGGGAGCTACAATGAGCAGTTCTTC; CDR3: CASSLFGAGGSYNEQFF
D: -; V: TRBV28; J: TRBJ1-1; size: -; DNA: TGTGCCAGCAGGATAGGGGGAAAAGGTGAAGCTTTCTTT; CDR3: CASRIGGKGEAFF
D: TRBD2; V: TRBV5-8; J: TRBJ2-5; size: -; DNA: TGTGCCAGCAGCTTGGGCCCGGGACTACAAGAGACCCAGTACTTC; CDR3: CASSLGPGLQETQYF
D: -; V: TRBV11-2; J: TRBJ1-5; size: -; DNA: TGTGCCAGCAGCCACCGCGAGGGGCCCCAGCATTTT; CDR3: CASSHREGPQHF
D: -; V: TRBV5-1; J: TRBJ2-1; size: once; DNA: TGCGCCAGCAGCTTCGGGGTCGACGACAATGAGCAGTTCTTC; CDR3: CASSFGVDDNEQFF
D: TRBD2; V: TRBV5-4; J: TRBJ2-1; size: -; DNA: TGTGCCAGCAGCTCTGGGACTAGCGGAAACAATGAGCAGTTCTTC; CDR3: CASSSGTSGNNEQFF
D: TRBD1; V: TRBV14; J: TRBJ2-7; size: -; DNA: TGTGCCAGCAGCCATTTGCGACCTTTACCGCGACAGGGGTCATACGAGCAGTACTTC; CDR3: CASSHLRPLPRQGSYEQYF
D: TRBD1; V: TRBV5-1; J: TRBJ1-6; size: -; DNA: TGCGCCAGCAGCCGGGACAGGGAAGTTTATAATTCACCCCTCCACTTT; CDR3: CASSRDREVYNSPLHF
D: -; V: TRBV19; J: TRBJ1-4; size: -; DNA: TGTGCCAGTTCGGACAGACTTAATGAAAAACTGTTTTTT; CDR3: CASSDRLNEKLFF
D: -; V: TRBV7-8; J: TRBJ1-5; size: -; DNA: TGTGCCAGCAGCTTTTTTCCGGGGGTGGATAATCAGCCCCAGCATTTT; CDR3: CASSFFPGVDNQPQHF
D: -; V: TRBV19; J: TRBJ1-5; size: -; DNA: TGTGCCAGTAGTATTGTGGGAGCAAATCAGCCCCAGCATTTT; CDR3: CASSIVGANQPQHF
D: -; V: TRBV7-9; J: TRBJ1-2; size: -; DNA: TGTGCCAGCAGCCAACAGAGGGAAATGTATGGCTACACCTTC; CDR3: CASSQQREMYGYTF
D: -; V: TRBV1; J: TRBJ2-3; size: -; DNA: TGCACCAGCAGCCAAGACAGCGGGGGGGGCACAGATACGCAGTATTTT; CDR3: CTSSQDSGGGTDTQYF
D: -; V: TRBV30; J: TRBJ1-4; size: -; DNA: TGTGCCTGCACAGGCGGGGTAAATGAAAAACTGTTTTTT; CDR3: CACTGGVNEKLFF
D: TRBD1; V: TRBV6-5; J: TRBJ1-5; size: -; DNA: TGTGCCAGCAGTCACCGGACAGGGGGTCAGCCCCAGCATTTT; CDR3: CASSHRTGGQPQHF
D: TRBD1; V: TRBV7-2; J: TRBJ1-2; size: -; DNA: TGTGCCAGCAGCATCCCCCACAGGGGTTTTGGCTACACCTTC; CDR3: CASSIPHRGFGYTF
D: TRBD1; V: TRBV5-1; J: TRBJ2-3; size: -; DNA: TGCGCCAGCAGCGACCAAACAGGGGCCACAGATACGCAGTATTTT; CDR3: CASSDQTGATDTQYF
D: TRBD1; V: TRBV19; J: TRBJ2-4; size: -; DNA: TGTGCCAGTAGTGATAGCAGGGGGTTCAAAAACATTCAGTACTTC; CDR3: CASSDSRGFKNIQYF
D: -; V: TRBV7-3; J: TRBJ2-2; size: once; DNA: TGTGCCAGCAGAGGATCGGGACTCCCGAACACCGGGGAGCTGTTTTTT; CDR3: CASRGSGLPNTGELFF
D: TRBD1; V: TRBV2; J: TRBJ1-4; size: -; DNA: TGTGCCAGCAGGGGAACAGGGGACGACGAAAAACTGTTTTTT; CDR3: CASRGTGDDEKLFF
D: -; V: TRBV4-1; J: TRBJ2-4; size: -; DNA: TGCGCCAGCAGCCAAGGGCAGGGGAGAGCCAAAAACATTCAGTACTTC; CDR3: CASSQGQGRAKNIQYF
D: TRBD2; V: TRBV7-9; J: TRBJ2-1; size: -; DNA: TGTGCCAGCAGCCCTAGGGGTGGGGCGGGAGAGAGGGCGCAGTTCTTC; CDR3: CASSPRGGAGERAQFF
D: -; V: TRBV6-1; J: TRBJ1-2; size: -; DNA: TGTGCCAGCAGTGAATTGGTAGGGGAGGATGGCTACACCTTC; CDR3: CASSELVGEDGYTF
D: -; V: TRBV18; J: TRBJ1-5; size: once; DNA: TGTGCCAGCTCACAACAGGGATTAAGCAATCAGCCCCAGCATTTT; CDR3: CASSQQGLSNQPQHF
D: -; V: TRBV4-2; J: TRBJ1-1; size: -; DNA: TGTGCCAGCAGCCAACCTTGGACGAGGACTCGCCTATCGGACACTGAAGCTTTCTTT; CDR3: CASSQPWTRTRLSDTEAFF
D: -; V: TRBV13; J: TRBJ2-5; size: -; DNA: TGTGCCAGCAGCTTAGGGGGCGGGGAGACCCAGTACTTC; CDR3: CASSLGGGETQYF
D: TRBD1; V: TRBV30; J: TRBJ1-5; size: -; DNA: TGTGCCTGGAGTGAAACGACAGGGTTTAGCAATCAGCCCCAGCATTTT; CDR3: CAWSETTGFSNQPQHF
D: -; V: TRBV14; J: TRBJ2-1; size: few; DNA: TGTGCCAGCAGCCAAGGGGGGGGCTATGGAAGACGCAATGAGCAGTTCTTC; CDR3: CASSQGGGYGRRNEQFF
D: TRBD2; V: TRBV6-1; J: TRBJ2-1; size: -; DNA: TGTGCCTGCCTTTCGGGAGGCGCCTACAATGAGCAGTTCTTC; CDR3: CACLSGGAYNEQFF
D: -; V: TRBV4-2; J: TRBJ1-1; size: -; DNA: TGTGCCAGCAGCTTCTCCTATAACACTGAAGCTTTCTTT; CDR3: CASSFSYNTEAFF
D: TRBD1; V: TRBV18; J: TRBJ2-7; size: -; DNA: TGTGCCAGCTCACCACTTGACAGGGAAGGCGAGCAGTACTTC; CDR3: CASSPLDREGEQYF
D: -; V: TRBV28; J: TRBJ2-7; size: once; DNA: TGTGCCAGCAGTAGCGACCGTTACGAGCAGTACTTC; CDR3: CASSSDRYEQYF
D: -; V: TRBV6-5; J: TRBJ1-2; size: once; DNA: TGTGCCAGCAGTGCCGGGACAACATATGGCTACACCTTC; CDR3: CASSAGTTYGYTF
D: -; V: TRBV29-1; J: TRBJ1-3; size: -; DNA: TGCAGCACCTCAGGAGGGACTGGAAACACCATATATTTT; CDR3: CSTSGGTGNTIYF
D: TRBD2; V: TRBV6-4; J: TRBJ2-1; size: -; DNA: TGTGCCAGCAGCTTCACTAGCGGGGGTTACAATGAGCAGTTCTTC; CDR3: CASSFTSGGYNEQFF
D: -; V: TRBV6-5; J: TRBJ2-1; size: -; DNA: TGTGCCAGCAGTCAAGGGACTGGGGCCTACAATGAGCAGTTCTTC; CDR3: CASSQGTGAYNEQFF
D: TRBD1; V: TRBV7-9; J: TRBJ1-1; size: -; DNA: TGTGCCAGCAGCCCGGTACAGGGGGTTAACACTGAAGCTTTCTTT; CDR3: CASSPVQGVNTEAFF
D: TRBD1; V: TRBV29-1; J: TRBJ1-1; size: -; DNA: TGCAGCGTCCACACAGGGGGCACTGAAGCTTTCTTT; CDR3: CSVHTGGTEAFF
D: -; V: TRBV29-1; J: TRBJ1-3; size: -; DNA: TGCAGCGTTGAAGATGGACAGCACTCTGGAAACACCATATATTTT; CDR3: CSVEDGQHSGNTIYF
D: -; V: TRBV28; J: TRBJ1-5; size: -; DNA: TGTGCCAGCAGCCGGGAAACTGCACCTAGCAATCAGCCCCAGCATTTT; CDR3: CASSRETAPSNQPQHF
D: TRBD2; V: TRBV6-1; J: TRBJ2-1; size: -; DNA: TGTGCCAGCAGTGACGGGACTAGCTGGTACAATGAGCAGTTCTTC; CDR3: CASSDGTSWYNEQFF
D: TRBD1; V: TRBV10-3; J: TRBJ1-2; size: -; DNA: TGTGCCATCAGGGAGGGACAGGGGGTCTATGGCTACACCTTC; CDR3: CAIREGQGVYGYTF
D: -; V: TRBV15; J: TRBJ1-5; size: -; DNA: TGTGCCACCAGCAGCCTATCGGGGTCTGTTAGGTCCCAGCATTTT; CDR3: CATSSLSGSVRSQHF
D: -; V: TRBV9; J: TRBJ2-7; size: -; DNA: TGTGCCAGCAGCCCAGGGGTAGCCTACGAGCAGTACTTC; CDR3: CASSPGVAYEQYF
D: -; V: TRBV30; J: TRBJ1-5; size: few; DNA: TGTGCCTGGAGTGGAGGTGATCTTGGCAATCAGCCCCAGCATTTT; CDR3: CAWSGGDLGNQPQHF
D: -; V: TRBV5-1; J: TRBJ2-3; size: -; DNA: TGCGCCAGCAGCTTGGAGGGGAACACAGATACGCAGTATTTT; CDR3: CASSLEGNTDTQYF
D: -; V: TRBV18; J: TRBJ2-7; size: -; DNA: TGTGCCAGCTCACCCCAGGAAGCAAGCTCCTACGAGCAGTACTTC; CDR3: CASSPQEASSYEQYF
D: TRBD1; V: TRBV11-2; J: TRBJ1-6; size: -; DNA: TGTGCCAGCAGCCTAGACAGGGCGTCCTATAATTCACCCCTCCACTTT; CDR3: CASSLDRASYNSPLHF
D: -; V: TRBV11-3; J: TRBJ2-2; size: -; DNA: TGTGCCAGCAGCGGGGTTGGGAGAGCGAACACCGGGGAGCTGTTTTTT; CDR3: CASSGVGRANTGELFF